This T cell receptor beta chain stems from a study of post-analysis software for immune sequencing data (dated by TCRdb to the mid-2010s). Regarding the study in general: Disease courses on record covered relapsing-remitting, secondary progressive and progressive-relapsing multiple sclerosis, though some patients had no subtype annotation. The multiple sclerosis patient repertoires were compared with ten to eleven previously published healthy control repertoires from donors aged 6 to 25 years. A subset of samples was prepared in parallel using single-end sample barcoding, then pooled and co-amplified after Illumina adapter ligation.

In its sample, this clonotype was seen many times. The clone's antigen remains unknown. Base qualities are missing; no much larger clone stands one base away. The CDR3 runs 14 amino acids, cysteine and phenylalanine included. Only CDR3 DNA remains: 42 bases, in frame from the first base. Germline trimming: 5 bases from V, 5 bases from J; junction bases outside gene matches: 7. CDR1 MNHEY and CDR2 SVGAGI are derived from the germline V gene. Results the study describes overall, beyond this receptor: The control group was slightly older than the multiple sclerosis patient group. Strong co-clustering of samples prepared in the same batch was shown by direct clustering with F measure, prompting a batch-effect correction. Significantly higher frequencies in patients than in controls were found for roughly five TRBV segments, including TRBV5-6, TRBV5-1 and TRBV20-1. Multiple sclerosis patients had significantly lower normalized Chao1 diversity than controls, a result that suggests substantial peripheral T-cell clonal expansion.

To demonstrate the VDJtools post-analysis software, TCR beta repertoires were profiled from the peripheral blood of about 14 young patients with multiple sclerosis. The multiple sclerosis patients were children and adolescents between roughly 6 and 16 years of age. Library prep was done by PCR. The listed sequencing device is Illumina HiSeq 2500. To reduce PCR and sequencing biases, unique molecular identifiers were incorporated into the TCR beta cDNA libraries. Some 500,000 cDNA molecules were obtained per 1 to 10 million input T cells, so each molecule approximated one T cell. The patient libraries were prepared and sequenced using the same protocol as the earlier healthy control dataset. Samples belonging to the same batch were prepared together, multiplexed and sequenced on a shared HiSeq lane. In the authors' own workflow: MIGEC was used to process the raw barcoded reads, and molecular identifier groups with only a single read were discarded before consensus assembly and CDR3 extraction. Clonotype tables were post-analysed with VDJtools, and diversity was normalized by down-sampling all datasets to the smallest sample size. Repertoire overlap clustering matched CDR3 amino acid but not nucleotide sequences to correct batch-related cross-sample contamination. TCRdb took the public reads, trimmed them with fastp at Q25, ran MiXCR for clone calling and kept in-frame beta chains. Each record represents a unique CDR3 protein, reported with the most common genes and DNA among its rows. The V and J calls and clone size are TCRdb's, not the authors'. The sample yields around 190,000 distinct CDR3 sequences; approximately 30% were counted once. Roughly 3.5% of the sample comes from the top ten.

This chain is built from TRBV6-5 and TRBJ2-7, with 9 junctional bases fitting TRBD1. The sample consisted of blood. The receptor's source is a girl aged 2-17 years with multiple sclerosis. The CDR3 region has the sequence CASSPDRGSHEQYF. DNA sequence: TGTGCCAGCAGTCCGGACAGGGGATCCCACGAGCAGTACTTC.